This T cell receptor (beta chain) is drawn from a study of T cells after yellow fever vaccination. Whole-study context: Fractions containing few cells were prepared with SMART-Seq v4 Ultra Low Input. Study conclusions and caveats: Only a small proportion of the clonotypes turned up in both the CD4 and the CD8 compartments, likely arising from convergent recombination.

From germline, CDR1 is SGHTA and CDR2 FQGNSA. CDR3 length: 17 amino acids. V was trimmed by 5 bases and J by 4 bases, leaving 23 bases between them. The study made its TCR cDNA through 5'RACE template switching. That step introduced a universal primer site along with UMIs. Each CDR3 protein is one row after TCRdb ran MiXCR on the 5' RACE reads. Of a few hundred thousand distinct CDR3 sequences in the sample, roughly a sixth were seen once. This clonotype was seen only a few times. Its target is not known. The rearrangement joins TRBV7-2 to TRBJ1-2; D may be TRBD1 (5 bases). The input for sequencing was PBMCs, taken before the yellow fever booster vaccination. The TCR comes from a man in his late teens or twenties who received the YFV17D yellow fever vaccine. CDR3: CASSPASGASSAYGYTF. CDR3 DNA sequence: TGTGCCAGCAGCCCTGCCAGCGGGGCCAGCAGTGCCTATGGCTACACCTTC. Filled out from reference TRBV7-2 and TRBJ1-2, the complete variable domain reads GAGVSQSPSNKVTEKGKDVELRCDPISGHTALYWYRQSLGQGLEFLIYFQGNSAPDKSGLPSDRFSAERTGGSVSTLTIQRTQQEDSAVYLCASSPASGASSAYGYTFGSGTRLTVV.